These T cell receptor beta chains were read from a single sample in a study of T cells after yellow fever vaccination. From the 5' RACE reads, TCRdb called clonotypes with MiXCR, one entry per CDR3 protein. The repertoire consists of a few hundred thousand distinct CDR3 sequences, with less than 8.5% occurring once and the leading ten covering approximately 0.85%. Sequences were derived from CD4+ T cells sorted from PBMCs, sampled 15 days after the yellow fever booster vaccination. Receptor source: a man aged 30-40 years who received the YFV17D yellow fever vaccine. Both conserved end residues are part of each CDR3.

>TRBV6-2/TRBV6-3
CASSYWRSTGELFF
>TRBV7-3
CASSPTGTVWFEQYF
>TRBV7-8
CASSPIWASGGTDTQYF
>TRBV20-1
CGARRQGGGTDTQYF
>TRBV7-2
CASRKGGFEQFF
>TRBV15
CATSRDQGSSSYEQYF
>TRBV20-1
CSAIVPGGYGYTF
>TRBV29-1
CSVGQGVNYGYTF
>TRBV10-3
CAISESVNIAEAFF
>TRBV5-1
CASSLGLNEQFF
>TRBV5-1
CASMWQGSNEQYF
>TRBV7-2
CASSAPGAEQFF
>TRBV12-3/TRBV12-4
CASSFGDRGAQDLTF
>TRBV7-2
CASSFWQGAANEKLFF
>TRBV20-1
CSARRTGTSYEQYF
>TRBV7-2
CASSLGGGGVDTQYF
>TRBV7-9
CASSFGGSGANVLTF
>TRBV1
CTSSMRGGGHGYTF
>TRBV4-3
CASSRRTGAGTTDTQYF
>TRBV5-1
CASSLITSGSGVYEQYF
>TRBV28
CASSAQTVINEKLFF
>TRBV5-1
CASSYQPGRGTGELFF
>TRBV29-1
CSVTGAGELFF
>TRBV20-1
CSAPPDYNEQFF
>TRBV4-3
CASSQGATVGEQFF
>TRBV5-1
CASSFLSLASYEQYF
>TRBV4-3
CASSQGVIGAAGNTGELFF
>TRBV10-3
CAISPQPSDQPQHF
>TRBV10-2
CASSETDRYEQFF
>TRBV12-3/TRBV12-4
CASSLTEINQPQHF
>TRBV6-2/TRBV6-3
CASSRALPRTYEQYF
>TRBV15
CATSSSPGQGAPRGGKNIQYF
>TRBV30
CAWSTGSTNEKLFF
>TRBV5-1
CASRVQGWGAGANVLTF
>TRBV6-1
CASTVRNRGGETQYF
>TRBV20-1
CSASRQGADGYTF
>TRBV20-1
CAGTANTEAFF
>TRBV6-5
CASNGPEEETQYF
>TRBV5-1
CASTRLVGTYNEQFF
>TRBV20-1
CSALGRTYNEQFF
>TRBV10-2
CASSASGDSYEQYF